The source of this T cell receptor (beta chain) is a study of blood T cells in healthy people across ages. Study summary: Every two T cells gave about one barcoded beta molecule via template switching. Findings of the study overall: As age increased, TCR beta diversity per million T cells fell in a roughly linear fashion. Lack of knowledge of donor CMV status possibly confounded expanded clonotype changes.

CDR1 and CDR2 (germline): MNHEY, SMNVEV (reference sequence). The CDR3 covers 15 residues. The junction had 7 bases not matched to a gene; V was cut back by 6 bases and J by 1 base. A second about 7 to 12 cycle PCR used barcoded and J-beta primers. TCRdb reprocessed the 5' RACE reads via MiXCR and lists one record per CDR3 protein. The repertoire includes about 1.6 million distinct CDR3 sequences, around 36% of them detected once, and 10% to 12% sits in the top ten. This clonotype turned up a few times. Its antigen is undetermined. Sample: blood. The source is a woman in her 30s in good health. The chain uses TRBV27 and TRBJ2-5, with TRBD1 matching over 8 bases. The CDR3 DNA sequence: TGTGCCAGCAGGGGGTCCAGGGGGCTCCAAGAGACCCAGTACTTC. Its protein product is CASRGSRGLQETQYF.